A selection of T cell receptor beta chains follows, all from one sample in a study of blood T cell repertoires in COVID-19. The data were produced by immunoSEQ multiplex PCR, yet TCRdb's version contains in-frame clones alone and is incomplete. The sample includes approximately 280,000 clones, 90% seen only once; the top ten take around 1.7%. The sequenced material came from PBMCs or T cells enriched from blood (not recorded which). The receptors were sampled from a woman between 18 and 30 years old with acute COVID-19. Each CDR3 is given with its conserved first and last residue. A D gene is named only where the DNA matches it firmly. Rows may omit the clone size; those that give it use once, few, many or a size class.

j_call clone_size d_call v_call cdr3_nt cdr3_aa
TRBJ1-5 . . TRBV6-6 TGTGCCAGCAGAGTTAATGAGGTAGGCAATCAGCCCCAGCATTTT CASRVNEVGNQPQHF
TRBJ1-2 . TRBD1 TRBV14 TGTGCCAGCAGCCAAACGGGACAGGGATACGGGGGCTACACCTTC CASSQTGQGYGGYTF
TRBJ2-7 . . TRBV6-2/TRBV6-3 TGTGCCAGCAGCCCCGGACTGAATCCCCCAATGAGCGAGCAGTACTTC CASSPGLNPPMSEQYF
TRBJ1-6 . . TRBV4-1 TGCGCCAGCAGACTCGACGCCACAGGGAGAAATTCACCCCTCCACTTT CASRLDATGRNSPLHF
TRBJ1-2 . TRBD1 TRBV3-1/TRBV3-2 TGTGCCAGCAGTTTCGGGACAGTAGATGGCTACACCTTC CASSFGTVDGYTF
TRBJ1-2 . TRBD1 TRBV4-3 TGCGCCAGCAGCCAACTGACAGGGGGCAAAGGCTACACCTTC CASSQLTGGKGYTF
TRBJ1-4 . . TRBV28 TGTGCCAGCACCCGGGGGGAATTATGGGATGAAAAACTGTTTTTT CASTRGELWDEKLFF
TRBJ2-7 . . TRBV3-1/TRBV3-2 TGTGCCAGCAGCCGGTCCGGGGTATCCGCCTACGAGCAGTACTTC CASSRSGVSAYEQYF
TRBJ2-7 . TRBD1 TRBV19 TGTGCCAGTAGCGAGGACAGGGACTACGAGCAGTACTTC CASSEDRDYEQYF
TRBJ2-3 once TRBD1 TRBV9 TGTGCCAGCAGCGCCGTCGGGACAGGTGCAACAGATACGCAGTATTTT CASSAVGTGATDTQYF
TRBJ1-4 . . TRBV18 TGTGCCAGCCACTCGATCGGTGCTACTAATGAAAAACTGTTTTTT CASHSIGATNEKLFF
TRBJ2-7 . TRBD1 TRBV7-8 TGTGCCAGCAGTCCCCGAGGGACAGGGGGAACCTACGAGCAGTACTTC CASSPRGTGGTYEQYF
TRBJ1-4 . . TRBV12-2 TGTGCAGGAGGAGTCGAAGGAGTGGAAAATGAAAAACTGTTTTTT CAGGVEGVENEKLFF
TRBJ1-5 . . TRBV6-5 TGTGCCACCCGACAGAGTAATCAGCCCCAGCATTTT CATRQSNQPQHF
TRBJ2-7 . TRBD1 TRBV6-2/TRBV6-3 TGTGCCAGCAGTCTCGGTCGGACAGGGGCCTACGAGCAGTACTTC CASSLGRTGAYEQYF
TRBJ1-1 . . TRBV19 TGTGCCAGTAGTATAGTGCCAGACTTGAACACTGAAGCTTTCTTT CASSIVPDLNTEAFF
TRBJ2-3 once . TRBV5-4 TGTGCCAGCAGCCGAGGAGGGCCAGATACGCAGTATTTT CASSRGGPDTQYF
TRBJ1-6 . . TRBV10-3 TGTGCCATCAGTGAGATGGGCAGTAATTCACCCCTCCACTTT CAISEMGSNSPLHF
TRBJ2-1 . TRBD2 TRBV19 TGTGCCAGTAGTATCAGGTTAGCGGGAGTAGGCAATGAGCAGTTCTTC CASSIRLAGVGNEQFF
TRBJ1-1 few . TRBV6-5 TGTGCCAGCCGCAGCGGGAACACTGAAGCTTTCTTT CASRSGNTEAFF
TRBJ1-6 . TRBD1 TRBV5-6 TGTGCCAGCAGCTTCTCAGAGGACAGGGGATTGGGATCACCCCTCCACTTT CASSFSEDRGLGSPLHF
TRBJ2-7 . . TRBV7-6 TGTGCCAGCAGCCCTACAGGCCACGAGCAGTACTTC CASSPTGHEQYF
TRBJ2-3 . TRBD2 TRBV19 TGTGCCAGTAGTATTGGGGGGGTTACCACAGATACGCAGTATTTT CASSIGGVTTDTQYF
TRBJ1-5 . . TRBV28 TGTGCCAGCACCCTTGGGGGGATCCTGAGCAATCAGCCCCAGCATTTT CASTLGGILSNQPQHF
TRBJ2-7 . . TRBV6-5 TGTGCCAGCACCTTAGCTAGGGAGCAGTACTTC CASTLAREQYF
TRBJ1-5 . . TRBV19 TGTGCCACCCATAAACAGGGTCGAAATCAGCCCCAGCATTTT CATHKQGRNQPQHF
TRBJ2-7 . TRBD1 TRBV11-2 TGTGCCAGCAGCGGAAACAGGGGGCGGTTGTTCGAGCAGTACTTC CASSGNRGRLFEQYF
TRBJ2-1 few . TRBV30 TGTGCCTGGAGTTCACCATCTTTCGGGTACAATGAGCAGTTCTTC CAWSSPSFGYNEQFF